This TCR beta chain was profiled in a study of control samples from healthy donors and cancer patients. Assay used: immunoSEQ multiplex PCR; TCRdb lists only in-frame clones, some missing. The sample has 100,000 to 120,000 clones, over 75% seen once. V was clipped by 4 bases and J by 6 bases, with 10 bases between them. The CDR3 runs 13 residues. Germline V gives CDR1 PRHDT, CDR2 FYEKMQ (reference sequence). Material: PBMCs. This receptor was identified in a woman in her sixties or seventies with lung cancer. The chain links TRBV13 to TRBJ2-1; D gene unclear. The CDR3 is CASSSRTPNEQFF. The CDR3 region has the DNA TGTGCCAGCAGCTCCCGCACCCCCAATGAGCAGTTCTTC.